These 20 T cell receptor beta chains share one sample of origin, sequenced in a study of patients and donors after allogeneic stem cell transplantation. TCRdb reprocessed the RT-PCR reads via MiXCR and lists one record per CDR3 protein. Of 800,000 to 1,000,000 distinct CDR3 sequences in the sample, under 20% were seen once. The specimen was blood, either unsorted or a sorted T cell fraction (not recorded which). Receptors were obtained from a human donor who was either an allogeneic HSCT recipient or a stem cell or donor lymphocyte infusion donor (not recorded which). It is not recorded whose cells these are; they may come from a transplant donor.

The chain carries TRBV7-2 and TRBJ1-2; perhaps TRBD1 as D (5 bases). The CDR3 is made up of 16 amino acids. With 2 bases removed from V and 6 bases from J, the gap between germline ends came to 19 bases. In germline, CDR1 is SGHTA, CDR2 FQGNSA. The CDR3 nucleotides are TGTGCCAGCAGCTTACTCTCCTTCGGGGGACGAAATGGCTACACCTTC. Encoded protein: CASSLLSFGGRNGYTF.

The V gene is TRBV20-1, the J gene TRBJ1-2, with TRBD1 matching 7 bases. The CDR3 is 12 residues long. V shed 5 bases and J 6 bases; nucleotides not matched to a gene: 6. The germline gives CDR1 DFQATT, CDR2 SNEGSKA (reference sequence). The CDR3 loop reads CSAGTDVNGYTF. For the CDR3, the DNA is TGCAGTGCTGGGACAGACGTTAATGGCTACACCTTC.

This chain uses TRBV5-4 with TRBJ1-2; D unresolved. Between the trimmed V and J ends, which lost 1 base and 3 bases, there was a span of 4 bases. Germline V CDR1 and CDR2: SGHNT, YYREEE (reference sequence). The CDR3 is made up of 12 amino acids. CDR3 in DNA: TGTGCCAGCAGCTTGTTCTACTATGGCTACACCTTC. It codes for CASSLFYYGYTF.

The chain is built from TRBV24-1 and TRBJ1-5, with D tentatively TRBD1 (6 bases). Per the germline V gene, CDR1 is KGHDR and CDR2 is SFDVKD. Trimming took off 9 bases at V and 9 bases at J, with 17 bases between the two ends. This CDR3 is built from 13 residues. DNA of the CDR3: TGTGCCACCGGGGGGCAGGGGAGGATGCCCCAGCATTTT. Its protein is CATGGQGRMPQHF.

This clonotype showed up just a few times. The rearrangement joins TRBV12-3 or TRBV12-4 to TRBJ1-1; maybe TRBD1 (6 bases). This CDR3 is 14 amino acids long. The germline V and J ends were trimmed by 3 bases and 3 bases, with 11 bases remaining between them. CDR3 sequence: CASSFPRGHTEAFF. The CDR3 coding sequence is TGTGCCAGCAGTTTCCCCAGGGGTCACACTGAAGCTTTCTTT.

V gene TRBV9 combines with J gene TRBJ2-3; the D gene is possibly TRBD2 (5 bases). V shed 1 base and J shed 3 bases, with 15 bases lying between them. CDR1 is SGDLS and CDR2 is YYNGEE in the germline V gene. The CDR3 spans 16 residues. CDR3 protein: CASSVSVALRTDTQYF. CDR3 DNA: TGTGCCAGCAGCGTATCCGTAGCGTTACGGACAGATACGCAGTATTTT.

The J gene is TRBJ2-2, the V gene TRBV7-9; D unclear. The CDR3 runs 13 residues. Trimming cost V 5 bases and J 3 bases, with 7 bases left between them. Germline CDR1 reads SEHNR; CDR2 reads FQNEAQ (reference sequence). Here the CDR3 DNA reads TGTGCCAGCAGCCTAATCTACACCGGGGAGCTGTTTTTT. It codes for CASSLIYTGELFF.

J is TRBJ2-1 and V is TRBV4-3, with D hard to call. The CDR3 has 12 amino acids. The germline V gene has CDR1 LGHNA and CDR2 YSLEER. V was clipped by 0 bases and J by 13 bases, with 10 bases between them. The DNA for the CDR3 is TGCGCCAGCAGCCAAGATGGCGGACGACAGTTCTTC. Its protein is CASSQDGGRQFF.

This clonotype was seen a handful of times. The CDR3 DNA sequence: TGTGCCAGCAGCCCTATGGGGGGCTTTGAAAAACTGTTTTTT. Protein product: CASSPMGGFEKLFF. The V call is TRBV7-2, the J call TRBJ1-4, with TRBD1 as a possible D gene (6 bases). V lost 5 bases and J 7 bases, leaving 14 bases between the germline ends. The V gene's germline CDR1 is SGHTA and CDR2 FQGNSA. The CDR3 consists of 14 residues.

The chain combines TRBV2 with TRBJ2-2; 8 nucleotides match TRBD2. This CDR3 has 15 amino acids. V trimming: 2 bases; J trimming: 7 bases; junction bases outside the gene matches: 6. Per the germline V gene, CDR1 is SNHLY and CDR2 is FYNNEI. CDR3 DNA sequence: TGTGCCAGCAGTGAAACGGGAGGGCCCATCGGGGAGCTGTTTTTT. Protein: CASSETGGPIGELFF.

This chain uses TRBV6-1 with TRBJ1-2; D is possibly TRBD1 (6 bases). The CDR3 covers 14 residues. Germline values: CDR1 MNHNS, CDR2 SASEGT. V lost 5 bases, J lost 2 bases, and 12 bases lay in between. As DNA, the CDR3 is TGTGCCAGCAGTCGAGGACAGCTAAACTATGGCTACACCTTC. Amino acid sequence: CASSRGQLNYGYTF.

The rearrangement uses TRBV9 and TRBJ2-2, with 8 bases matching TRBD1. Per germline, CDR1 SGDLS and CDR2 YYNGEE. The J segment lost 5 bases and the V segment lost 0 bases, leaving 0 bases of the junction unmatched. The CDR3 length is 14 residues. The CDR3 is CASSVGQGTGELFF. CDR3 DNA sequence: TGTGCCAGCAGCGTAGGACAGGGGACCGGGGAGCTGTTTTTT.

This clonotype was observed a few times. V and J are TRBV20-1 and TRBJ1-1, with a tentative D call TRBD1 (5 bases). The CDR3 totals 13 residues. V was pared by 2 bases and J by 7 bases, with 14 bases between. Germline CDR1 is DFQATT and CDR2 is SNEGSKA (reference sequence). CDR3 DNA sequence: TGCAGTGCTAGACAAGGGACCGGTGTTGAAGCTTTCTTT. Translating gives CSARQGTGVEAFF.

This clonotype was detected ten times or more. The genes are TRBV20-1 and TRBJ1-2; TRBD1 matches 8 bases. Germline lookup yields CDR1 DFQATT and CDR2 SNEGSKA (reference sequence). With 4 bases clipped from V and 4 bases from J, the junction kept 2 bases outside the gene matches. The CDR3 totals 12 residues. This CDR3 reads CSATGTGYGYTF. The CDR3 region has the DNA TGCAGTGCTACCGGGACAGGCTATGGCTACACCTTC.

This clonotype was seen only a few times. As DNA, the CDR3 is TGCAGCGTTGACGAGGGGTTAGATGGCTACACCTTC. It yields the protein CSVDEGLDGYTF. The rearrangement links TRBV29-1 to TRBJ1-2; D may be TRBD1 (5 bases). Germline V CDR1 and CDR2: SQVTM, ANQGSEA. Deletions cut 3 bases from V and 6 bases from J, with 11 bases between. The CDR3 runs to 12 residues.

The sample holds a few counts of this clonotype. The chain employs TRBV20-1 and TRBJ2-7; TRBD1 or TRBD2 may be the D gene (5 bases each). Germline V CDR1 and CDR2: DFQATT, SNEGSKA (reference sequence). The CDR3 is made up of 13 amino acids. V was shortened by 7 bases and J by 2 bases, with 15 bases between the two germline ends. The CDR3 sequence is CSGSGRAPYEQYF. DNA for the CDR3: TGCAGTGGGAGCGGCAGGGCCCCCTACGAGCAGTACTTC.

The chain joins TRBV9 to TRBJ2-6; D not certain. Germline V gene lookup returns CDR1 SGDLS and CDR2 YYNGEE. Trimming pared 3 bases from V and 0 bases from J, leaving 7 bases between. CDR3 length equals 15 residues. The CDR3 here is CASSGLHSGANVLTF. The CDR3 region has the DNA TGTGCCAGCAGCGGCCTCCACTCTGGGGCCAACGTCCTGACTTTC.

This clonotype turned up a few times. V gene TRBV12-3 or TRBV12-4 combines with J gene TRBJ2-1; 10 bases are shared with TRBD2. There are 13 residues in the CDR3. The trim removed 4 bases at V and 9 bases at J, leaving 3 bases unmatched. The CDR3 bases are TGTGCCAGCAGTTCCGGGACTAGCGTTGAGCAGTTCTTC. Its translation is CASSSGTSVEQFF.

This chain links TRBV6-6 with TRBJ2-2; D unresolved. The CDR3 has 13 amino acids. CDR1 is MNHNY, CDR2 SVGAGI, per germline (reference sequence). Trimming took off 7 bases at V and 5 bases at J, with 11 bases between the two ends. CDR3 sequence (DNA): TGTGCCAGCAACATGAAGCTAACCGGGGAGCTGTTTTTT. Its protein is CASNMKLTGELFF.

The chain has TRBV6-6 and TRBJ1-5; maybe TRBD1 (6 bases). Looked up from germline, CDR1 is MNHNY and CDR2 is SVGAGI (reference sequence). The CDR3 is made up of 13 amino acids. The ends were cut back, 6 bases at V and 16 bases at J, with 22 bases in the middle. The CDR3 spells CASSNPSGQGHHF. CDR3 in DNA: TGTGCCAGCAGCAACCCCTCGGGGCAGGGGCATCATTTT.